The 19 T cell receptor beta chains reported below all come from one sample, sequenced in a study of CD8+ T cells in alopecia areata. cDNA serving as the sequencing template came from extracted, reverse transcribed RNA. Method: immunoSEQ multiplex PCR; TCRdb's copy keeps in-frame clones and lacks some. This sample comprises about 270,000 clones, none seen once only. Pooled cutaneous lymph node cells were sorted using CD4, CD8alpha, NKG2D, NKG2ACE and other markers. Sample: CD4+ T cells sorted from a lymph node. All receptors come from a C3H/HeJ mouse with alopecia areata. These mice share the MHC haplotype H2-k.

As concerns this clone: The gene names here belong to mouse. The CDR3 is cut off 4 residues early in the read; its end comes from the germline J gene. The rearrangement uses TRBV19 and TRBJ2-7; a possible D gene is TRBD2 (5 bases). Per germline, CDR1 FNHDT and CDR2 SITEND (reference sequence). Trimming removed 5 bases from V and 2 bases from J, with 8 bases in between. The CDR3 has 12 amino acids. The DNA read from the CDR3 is TGTGCCAGCAGCACGACTGCCTAT. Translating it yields CASSTTAY. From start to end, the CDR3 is CASSTTAYEQYF.

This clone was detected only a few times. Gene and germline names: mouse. This CDR3 is CASSLERNQDTQYF. CDR3 DNA (partial): TGTGCCAGCAGCTTAGAAAGGAACCAAGAC. The chain is built from TRBV3 and TRBJ2-5; D is unclear. With the read ending 4 residues before the CDR3 end, the germline J gene is used to fill in that end. Germline V CDR1 and CDR2: SNHLY, FYNGKV (reference sequence). Trimming removed 1 base from V and 0 bases from J, with 5 bases in between. This CDR3 has 14 amino acids. Together with reference TRBV3 and TRBJ2-5, the CDR3 gives the full variable domain: GPKVLQIPSHQIIDMGQMVTLNCDPVSNHLYFYWYKQILGQQMEFLVNFYNGKVMEKSKLFKDQFSVERPDGSYFTLKIQPTALEDSAVYFCASSLERNQDTQYFGPGTRLLVL.

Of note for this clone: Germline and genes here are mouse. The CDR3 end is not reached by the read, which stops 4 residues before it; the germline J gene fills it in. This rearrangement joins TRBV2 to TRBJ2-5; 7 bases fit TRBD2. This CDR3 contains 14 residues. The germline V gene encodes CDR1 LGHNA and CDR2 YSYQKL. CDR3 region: CASSQDLGEDTQYF. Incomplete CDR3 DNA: TGTGCCAGCAGCCAAGATCTGGGGGAAGAC. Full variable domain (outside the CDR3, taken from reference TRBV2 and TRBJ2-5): DPKIIQKPKYLVAVTGSEKILICEQYLGHNAMYWYRQSAKKPLEFMFSYSYQKLMDNQTASSRFQPQSSKKNHLDLQITALKPDDSATYFCASSQDLGEDTQYFGPGTRLLVL.

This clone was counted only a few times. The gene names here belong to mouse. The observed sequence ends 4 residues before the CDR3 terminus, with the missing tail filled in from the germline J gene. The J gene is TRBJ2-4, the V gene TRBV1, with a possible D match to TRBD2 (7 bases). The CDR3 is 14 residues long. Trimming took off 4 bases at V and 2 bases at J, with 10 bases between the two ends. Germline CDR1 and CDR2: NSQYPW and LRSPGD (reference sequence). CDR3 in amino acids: CTCSGLGAQNTLYF. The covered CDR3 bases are TGCACCTGCAGTGGGCTGGGGGCTCAAAAC.

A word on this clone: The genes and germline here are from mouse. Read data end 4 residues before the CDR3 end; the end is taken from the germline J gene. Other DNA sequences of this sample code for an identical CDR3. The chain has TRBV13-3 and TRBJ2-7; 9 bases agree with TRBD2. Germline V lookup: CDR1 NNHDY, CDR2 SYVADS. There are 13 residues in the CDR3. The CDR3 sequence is CASSETGGDEQYF. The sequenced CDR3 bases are TGTGCCAGCAGTGAGACTGGGGGTGAT.

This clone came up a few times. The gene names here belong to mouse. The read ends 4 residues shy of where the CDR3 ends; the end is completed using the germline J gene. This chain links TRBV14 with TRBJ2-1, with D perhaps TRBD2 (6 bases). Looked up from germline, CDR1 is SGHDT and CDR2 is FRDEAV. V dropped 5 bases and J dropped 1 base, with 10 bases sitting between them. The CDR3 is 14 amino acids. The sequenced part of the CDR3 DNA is TGTGCCAGCAGACAACTGGGAAACTATGCT. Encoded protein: CASRQLGNYA. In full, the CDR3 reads CASRQLGNYAEQFF.

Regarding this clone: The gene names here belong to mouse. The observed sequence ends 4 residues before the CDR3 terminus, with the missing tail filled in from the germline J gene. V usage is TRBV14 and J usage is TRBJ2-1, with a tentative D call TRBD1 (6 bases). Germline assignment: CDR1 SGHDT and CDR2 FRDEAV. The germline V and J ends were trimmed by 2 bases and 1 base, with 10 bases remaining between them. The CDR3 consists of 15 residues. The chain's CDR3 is CASSLTGQNYAEQFF. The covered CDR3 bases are TGTGCCAGCAGTTTAACCGGACAGAACTATGCT.

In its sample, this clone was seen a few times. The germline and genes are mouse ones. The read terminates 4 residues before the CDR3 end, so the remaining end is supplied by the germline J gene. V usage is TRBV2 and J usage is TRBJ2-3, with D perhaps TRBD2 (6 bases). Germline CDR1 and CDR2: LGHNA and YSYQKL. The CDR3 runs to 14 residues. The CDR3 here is CASSQESGGETLYF. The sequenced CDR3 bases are TGTGCCAGCAGCCAAGAGTCGGGGGGAGAA.

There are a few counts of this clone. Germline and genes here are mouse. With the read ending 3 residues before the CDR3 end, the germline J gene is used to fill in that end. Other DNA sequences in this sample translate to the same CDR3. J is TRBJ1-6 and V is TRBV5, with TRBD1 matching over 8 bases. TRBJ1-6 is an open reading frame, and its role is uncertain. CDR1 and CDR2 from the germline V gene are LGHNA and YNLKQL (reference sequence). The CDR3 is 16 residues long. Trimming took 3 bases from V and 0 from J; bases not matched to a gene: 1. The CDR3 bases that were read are TGTGCCAGCAGCCAGACAGGGGATTCCTATAATTCGCCC. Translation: CASSQTGDSYNSP. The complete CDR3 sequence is CASSQTGDSYNSPLYF.

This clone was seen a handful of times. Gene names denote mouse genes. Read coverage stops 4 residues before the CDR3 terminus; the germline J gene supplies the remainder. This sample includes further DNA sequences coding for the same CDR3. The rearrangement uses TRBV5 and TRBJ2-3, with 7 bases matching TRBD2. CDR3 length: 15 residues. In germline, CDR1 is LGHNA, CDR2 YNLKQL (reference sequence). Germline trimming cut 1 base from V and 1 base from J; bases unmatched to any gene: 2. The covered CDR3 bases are TGTGCCAGCAGCCAAGTCGGGGGGGGTGCAGAA. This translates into CASSQVGGGAE. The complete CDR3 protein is CASSQVGGGAETLYF.

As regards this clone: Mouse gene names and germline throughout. The CDR3 DNA, read in part, is TGTGCCAGCAGTGACTCAGGGAGAGATGCT. It specifies CASSDSGRDA. The CDR3 reads in full as CASSDSGRDAEQFF. V and J are TRBV13-3 and TRBJ2-1; D is possibly TRBD1 (5 bases). The CDR3 end falls 4 residues outside the read, so it is completed with the germline J gene. From germline, CDR1 is NNHDY and CDR2 SYVADS. This CDR3 contains 14 residues. V was shortened by 2 bases and J by 5 bases, with 11 bases between the two germline ends.

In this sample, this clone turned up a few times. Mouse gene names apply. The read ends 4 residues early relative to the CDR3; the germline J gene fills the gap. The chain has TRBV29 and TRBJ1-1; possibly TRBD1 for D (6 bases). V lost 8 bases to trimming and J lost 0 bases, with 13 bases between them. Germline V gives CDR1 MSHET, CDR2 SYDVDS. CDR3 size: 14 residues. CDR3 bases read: TGTGCTAGCTCCCTGCGACAGGCAAACACA. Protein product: CASSLRQANT. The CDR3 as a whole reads CASSLRQANTEVFF.

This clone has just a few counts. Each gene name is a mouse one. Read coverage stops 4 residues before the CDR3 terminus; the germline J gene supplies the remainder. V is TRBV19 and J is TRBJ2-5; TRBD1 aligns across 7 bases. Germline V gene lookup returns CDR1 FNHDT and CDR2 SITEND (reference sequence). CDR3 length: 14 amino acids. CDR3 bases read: TGTGCCAGCACCGACGACAGGGAACTAGAC. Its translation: CASTDDRELD. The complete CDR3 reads CASTDDRELDTQYF.

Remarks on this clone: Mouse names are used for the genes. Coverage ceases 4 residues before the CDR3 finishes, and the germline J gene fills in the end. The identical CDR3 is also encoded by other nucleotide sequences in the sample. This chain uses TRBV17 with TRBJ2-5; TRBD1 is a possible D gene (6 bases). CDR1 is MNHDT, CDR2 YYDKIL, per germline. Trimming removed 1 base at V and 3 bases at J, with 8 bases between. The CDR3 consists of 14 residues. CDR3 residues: CASSRGGQQDTQYF. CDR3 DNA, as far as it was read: TGTGCTAGCAGTAGAGGGGGACAACAAGAC.

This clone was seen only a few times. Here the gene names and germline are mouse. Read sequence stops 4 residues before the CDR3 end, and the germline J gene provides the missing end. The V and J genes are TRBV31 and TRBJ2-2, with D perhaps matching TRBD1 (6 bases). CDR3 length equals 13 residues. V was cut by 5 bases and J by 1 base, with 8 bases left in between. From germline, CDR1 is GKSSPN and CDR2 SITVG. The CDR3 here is CAWVQGNTGQLYF. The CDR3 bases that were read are TGTGCCTGGGTACAGGGAAACACCGGG.

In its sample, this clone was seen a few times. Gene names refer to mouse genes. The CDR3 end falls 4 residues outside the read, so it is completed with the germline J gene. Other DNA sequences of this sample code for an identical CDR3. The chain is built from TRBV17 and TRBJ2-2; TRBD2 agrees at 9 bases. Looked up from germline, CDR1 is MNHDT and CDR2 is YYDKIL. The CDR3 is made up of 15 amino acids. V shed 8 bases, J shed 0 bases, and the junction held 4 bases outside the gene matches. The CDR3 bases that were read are TGTGCTAGCTCGAGACTGGGGGCAAACACCGGG. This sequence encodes CASSRLGANTG. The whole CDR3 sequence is CASSRLGANTGQLYF.

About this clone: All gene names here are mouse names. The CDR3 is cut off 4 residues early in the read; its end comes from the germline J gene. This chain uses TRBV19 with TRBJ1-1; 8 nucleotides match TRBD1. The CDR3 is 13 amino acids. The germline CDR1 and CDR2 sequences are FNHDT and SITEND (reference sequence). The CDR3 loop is CASRPGTGTEVFF. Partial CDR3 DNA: TGTGCCAGCAGACCCGGGACAGGAACA.

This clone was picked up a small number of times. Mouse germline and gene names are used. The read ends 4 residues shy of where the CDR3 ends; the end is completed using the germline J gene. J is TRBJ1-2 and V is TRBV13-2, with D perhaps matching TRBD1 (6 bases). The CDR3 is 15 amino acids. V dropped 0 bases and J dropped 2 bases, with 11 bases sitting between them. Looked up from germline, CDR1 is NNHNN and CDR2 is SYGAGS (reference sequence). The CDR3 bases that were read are TGTGCCAGCGGTGATGCGGGGGGCTGGAACTCC. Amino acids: CASGDAGGWNS. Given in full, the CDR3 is CASGDAGGWNSDYTF.

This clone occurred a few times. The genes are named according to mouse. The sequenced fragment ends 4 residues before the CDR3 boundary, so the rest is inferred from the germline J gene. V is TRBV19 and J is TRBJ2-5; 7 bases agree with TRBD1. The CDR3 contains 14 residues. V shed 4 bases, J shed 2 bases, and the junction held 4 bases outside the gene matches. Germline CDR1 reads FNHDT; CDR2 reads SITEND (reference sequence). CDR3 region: CASSRGQFQDTQYF. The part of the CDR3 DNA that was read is TGTGCCAGCAGTCGGGGACAGTTCCAAGAC.